The clone carrying this TCR beta chain occurred many times. The data belong to a study of tumor and adjacent non-tumor tissue in lung cancer. Turning to the study itself: The cohort had 12 to 13 adenocarcinoma, a couple of squamous cell and 1 small cell patients.

Three rounds of nested PCR, following a modified ARM-PCR protocol, produced the TCRbeta library. MiXCR, applied by TCRdb to the multiplex PCR reads, yields one record per CDR3 protein. This sample has tens of thousands of distinct CDR3 sequences, with around 77% found just once. This CDR3 spans 12 amino acids. The V gene end was trimmed by 6 bases and the J gene end by 3 bases; junction bases not matched to a gene: 5. Germline-derived CDR1 and CDR2 are DFQATT and SNEGSKA (reference sequence). RNA was extracted from bulk tissue without any cell sorting. The TCR originated in a woman aged 40 to 50 with non-small cell lung cancer. Specimen: lung tumor tissue. The genes are TRBV20-1 and TRBJ2-7; 7 nucleotides align to TRBD1. CDR3 DNA: TGCAGTGCCAACGGGGACAGCTACGAGCAGTACTTC. Translating gives CSANGDSYEQYF.